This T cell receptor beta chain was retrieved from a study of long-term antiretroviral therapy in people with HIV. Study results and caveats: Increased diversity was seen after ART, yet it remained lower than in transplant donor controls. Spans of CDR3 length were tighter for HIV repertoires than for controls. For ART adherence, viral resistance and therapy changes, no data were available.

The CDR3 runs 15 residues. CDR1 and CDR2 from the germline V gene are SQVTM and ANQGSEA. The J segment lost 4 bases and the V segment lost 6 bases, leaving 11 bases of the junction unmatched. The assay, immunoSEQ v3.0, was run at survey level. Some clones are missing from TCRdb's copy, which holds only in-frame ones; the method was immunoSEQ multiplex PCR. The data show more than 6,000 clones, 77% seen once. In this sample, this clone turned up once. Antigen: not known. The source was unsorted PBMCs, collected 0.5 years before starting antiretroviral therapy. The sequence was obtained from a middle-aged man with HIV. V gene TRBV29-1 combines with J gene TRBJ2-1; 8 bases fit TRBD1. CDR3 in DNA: TGCAGCGTCCCTGGGACAGGACAAATTTACAATGAGCAGTTCTTC. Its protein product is CSVPGTGQIYNEQFF.